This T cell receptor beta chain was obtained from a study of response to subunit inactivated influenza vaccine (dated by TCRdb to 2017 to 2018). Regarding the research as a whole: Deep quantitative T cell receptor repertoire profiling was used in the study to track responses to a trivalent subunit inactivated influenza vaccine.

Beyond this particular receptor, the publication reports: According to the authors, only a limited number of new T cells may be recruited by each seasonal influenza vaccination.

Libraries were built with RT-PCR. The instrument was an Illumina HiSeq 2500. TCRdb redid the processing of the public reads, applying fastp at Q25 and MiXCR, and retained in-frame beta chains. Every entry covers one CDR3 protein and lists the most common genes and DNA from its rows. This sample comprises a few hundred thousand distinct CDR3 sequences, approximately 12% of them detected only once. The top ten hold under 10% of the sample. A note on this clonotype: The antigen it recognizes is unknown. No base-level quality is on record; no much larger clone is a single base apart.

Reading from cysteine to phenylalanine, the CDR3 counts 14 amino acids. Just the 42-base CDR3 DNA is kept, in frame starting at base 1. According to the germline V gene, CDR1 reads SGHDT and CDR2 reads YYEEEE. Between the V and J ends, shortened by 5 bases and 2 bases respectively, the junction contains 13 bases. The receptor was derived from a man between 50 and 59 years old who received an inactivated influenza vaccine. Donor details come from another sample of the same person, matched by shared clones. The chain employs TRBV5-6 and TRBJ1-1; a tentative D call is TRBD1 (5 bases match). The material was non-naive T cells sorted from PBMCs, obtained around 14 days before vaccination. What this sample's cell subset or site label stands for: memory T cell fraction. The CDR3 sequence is CASSTRGANTEAFF. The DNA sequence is TGTGCCAGCAGTACCCGAGGGGCTAACACTGAAGCTTTCTTT.